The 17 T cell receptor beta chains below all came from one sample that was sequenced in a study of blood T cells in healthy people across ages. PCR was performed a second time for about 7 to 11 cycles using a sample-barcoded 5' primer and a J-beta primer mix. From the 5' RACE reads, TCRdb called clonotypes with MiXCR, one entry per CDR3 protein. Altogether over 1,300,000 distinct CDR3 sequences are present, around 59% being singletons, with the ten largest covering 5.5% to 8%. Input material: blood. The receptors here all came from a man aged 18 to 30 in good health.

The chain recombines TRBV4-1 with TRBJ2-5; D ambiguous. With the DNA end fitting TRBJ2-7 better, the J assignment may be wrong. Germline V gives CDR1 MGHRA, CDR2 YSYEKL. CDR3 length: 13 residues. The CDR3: CASSQFRMAEQYF. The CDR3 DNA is TGCGCCAGCAGCCAATTCAGGATGGCCGAGCAGTACTTC.

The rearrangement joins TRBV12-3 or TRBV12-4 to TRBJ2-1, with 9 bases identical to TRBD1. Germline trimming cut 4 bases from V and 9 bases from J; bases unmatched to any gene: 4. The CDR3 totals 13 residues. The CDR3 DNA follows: TGTGCCAGCAGTTCGGGACAGGGAGGTGAGCAGTTCTTC. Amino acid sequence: CASSSGQGGEQFF.

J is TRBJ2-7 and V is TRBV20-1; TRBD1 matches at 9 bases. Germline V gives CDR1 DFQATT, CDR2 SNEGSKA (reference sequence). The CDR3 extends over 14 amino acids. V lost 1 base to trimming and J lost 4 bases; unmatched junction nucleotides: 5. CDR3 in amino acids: CSARGTGDFYEQYF. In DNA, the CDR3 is TGCAGTGCTAGAGGGACAGGGGATTTTTACGAGCAGTACTTC.

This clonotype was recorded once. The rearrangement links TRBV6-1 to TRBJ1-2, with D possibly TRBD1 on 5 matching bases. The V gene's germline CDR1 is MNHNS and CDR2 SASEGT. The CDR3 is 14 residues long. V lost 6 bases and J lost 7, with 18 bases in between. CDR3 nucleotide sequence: TGTGCCAGCAGCCAAACAGGCCCTCCGGGTGGCTACACCTTC. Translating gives CASSQTGPPGGYTF.

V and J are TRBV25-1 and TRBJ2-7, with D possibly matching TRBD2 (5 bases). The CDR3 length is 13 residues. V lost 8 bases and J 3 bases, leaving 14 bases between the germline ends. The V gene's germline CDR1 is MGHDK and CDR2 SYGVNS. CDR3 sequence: CASGRGQNYEQYF. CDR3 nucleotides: TGTGCCAGCGGTAGAGGGCAGAACTACGAGCAGTACTTC.

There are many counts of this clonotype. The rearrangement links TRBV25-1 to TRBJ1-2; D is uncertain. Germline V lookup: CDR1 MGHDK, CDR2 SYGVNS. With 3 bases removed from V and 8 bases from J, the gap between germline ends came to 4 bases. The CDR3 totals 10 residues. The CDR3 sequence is CASSDGGYTF. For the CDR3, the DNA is TGTGCCAGCAGTGATGGGGGCTACACCTTC.

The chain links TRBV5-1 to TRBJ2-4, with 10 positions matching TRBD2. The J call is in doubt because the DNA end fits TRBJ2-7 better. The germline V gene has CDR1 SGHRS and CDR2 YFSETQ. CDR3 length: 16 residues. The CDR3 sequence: CASSLRSSGRDYEQYF. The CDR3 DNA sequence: TGCGCCAGCAGCTTGAGGTCAAGCGGGAGGGACTACGAGCAGTACTTC.

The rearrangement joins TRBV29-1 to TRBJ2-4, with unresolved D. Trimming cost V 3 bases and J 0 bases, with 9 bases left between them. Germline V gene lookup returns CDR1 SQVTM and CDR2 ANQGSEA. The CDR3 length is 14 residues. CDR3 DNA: TGCAGCGTTGAGATGGTGCTAGCCAAAAACATTCAGTACTTC. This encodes CSVEMVLAKNIQYF.

DNA for the CDR3: TGTGCCAGCAGTGGTGTGGGGACAGGAAATTCACCCCTCCACTTT. This gives the protein CASSGVGTGNSPLHF. The gene calls are TRBV6-1 and TRBJ1-6; 8 bases are shared with TRBD1. Germline values: CDR1 MNHNS, CDR2 SASEGT. Trimming took 4 bases from V and 7 from J; bases not matched to a gene: 6. CDR3 length: 15 amino acids.

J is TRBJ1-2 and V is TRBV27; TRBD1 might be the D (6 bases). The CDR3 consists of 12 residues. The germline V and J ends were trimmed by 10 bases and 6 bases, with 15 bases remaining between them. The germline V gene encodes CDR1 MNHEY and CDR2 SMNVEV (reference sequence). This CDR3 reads CANQGDRHGYTF. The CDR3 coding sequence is TGTGCCAACCAGGGTGACAGGCATGGCTACACCTTC.

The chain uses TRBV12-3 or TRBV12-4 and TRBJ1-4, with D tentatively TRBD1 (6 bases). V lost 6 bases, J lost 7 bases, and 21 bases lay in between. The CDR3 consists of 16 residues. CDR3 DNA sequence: TGTGCCAGCAGCCGGAGAGGGGGAAGGGTTGGTGAAAAACTGTTTTTT. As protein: CASSRRGGRVGEKLFF.

CDR3 loop: CASSYSAGGGEQFF. The CDR3 coding sequence is TGTGCCAGCAGTTACTCTGCAGGGGGCGGTGAGCAGTTCTTC. The J gene is TRBJ2-1, the V gene TRBV6-5; 8 bases align to TRBD1. The CDR3 runs to 14 residues. V lost 0 bases and J lost 9; bases outside the gene matches: 4. CDR1 and CDR2 from the germline V gene are MNHEY and SVGAGI.

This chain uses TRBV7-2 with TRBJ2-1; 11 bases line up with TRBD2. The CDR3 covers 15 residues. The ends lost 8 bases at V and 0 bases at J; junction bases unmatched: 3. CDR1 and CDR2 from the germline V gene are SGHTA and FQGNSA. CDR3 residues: CASRTSGHSYNEQFF. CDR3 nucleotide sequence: TGTGCCAGCCGGACTAGCGGGCACTCCTACAATGAGCAGTTCTTC. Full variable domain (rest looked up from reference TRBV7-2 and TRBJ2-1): GAGVSQSPSNKVTEKGKDVELRCDPISGHTALYWYRQSLGQGLEFLIYFQGNSAPDKSGLPSDRFSAERTGGSVSTLTIQRTQQEDSAVYLCASRTSGHSYNEQFFGPGTRLTVL.

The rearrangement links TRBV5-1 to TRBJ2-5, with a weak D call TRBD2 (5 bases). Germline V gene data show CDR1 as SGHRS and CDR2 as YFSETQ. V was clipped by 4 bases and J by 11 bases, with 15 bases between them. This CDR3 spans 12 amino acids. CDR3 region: CASSPVRGEQYF. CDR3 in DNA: TGCGCCAGCAGCCCGGTACGGGGTGAGCAGTACTTC.

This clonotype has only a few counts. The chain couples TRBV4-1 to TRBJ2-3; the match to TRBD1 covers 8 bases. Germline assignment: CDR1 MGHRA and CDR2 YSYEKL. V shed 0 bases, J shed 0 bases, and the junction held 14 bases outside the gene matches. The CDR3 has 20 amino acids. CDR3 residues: CASSQDPVRGRPGSTDTQYF. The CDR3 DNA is TGCGCCAGCAGCCAAGATCCGGTCAGGGGGCGGCCAGGAAGCACAGATACGCAGTATTTT.

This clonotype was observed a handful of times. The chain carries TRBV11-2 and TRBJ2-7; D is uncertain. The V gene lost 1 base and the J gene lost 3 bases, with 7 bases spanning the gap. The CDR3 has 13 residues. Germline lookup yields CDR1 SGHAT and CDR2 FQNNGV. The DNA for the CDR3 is TGTGCCAGCAGCTTAGTGGGTTACTACGAGCAGTACTTC. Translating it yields CASSLVGYYEQYF.

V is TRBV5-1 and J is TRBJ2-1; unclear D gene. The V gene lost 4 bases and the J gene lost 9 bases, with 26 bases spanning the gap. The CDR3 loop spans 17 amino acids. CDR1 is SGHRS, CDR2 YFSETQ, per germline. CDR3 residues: CASSPDSVLSGGAEQFF. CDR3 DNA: TGCGCCAGCAGCCCCGACTCCGTACTCTCTGGCGGTGCTGAGCAGTTCTTC.